The following is a T cell receptor (beta chain) sequence with its context. This record comes from a study of shared clonotypes between healthy human individuals. Overall study: There were three CD4 naive, three CD4 memory, two CD8 naive and one CD8 memory plates per donor.

Germline trimming cut 5 bases from V and 8 bases from J; bases unmatched to any gene: 8. The germline V gene encodes CDR1 SGHTA and CDR2 FQGNSA. This CDR3 comprises 14 residues. Data came from immunoSEQ multiplex PCR; TCRdb stores just in-frame clones and leaves some out. In the table there are 850,000 to 1,200,000 clones, around 74% of which are singletons. Subsets obtained from CD4+ cells comprised CD45RA+ naive and CD45RA-negative memory cells. The clonotype originates from a man aged 18-30 years in good health. This chain links TRBV7-2 with TRBJ1-2, with 10 bases aligning to TRBD1. The source material was memory CD4+ T cells sorted from blood. Subset in this sample: CD45RA-negative fraction. The CDR3 bases are TGTGCCAGCAGCCTCGGACAGGGGGGAGGGGGCTACACCTTC. As protein: CASSLGQGGGGYTF.